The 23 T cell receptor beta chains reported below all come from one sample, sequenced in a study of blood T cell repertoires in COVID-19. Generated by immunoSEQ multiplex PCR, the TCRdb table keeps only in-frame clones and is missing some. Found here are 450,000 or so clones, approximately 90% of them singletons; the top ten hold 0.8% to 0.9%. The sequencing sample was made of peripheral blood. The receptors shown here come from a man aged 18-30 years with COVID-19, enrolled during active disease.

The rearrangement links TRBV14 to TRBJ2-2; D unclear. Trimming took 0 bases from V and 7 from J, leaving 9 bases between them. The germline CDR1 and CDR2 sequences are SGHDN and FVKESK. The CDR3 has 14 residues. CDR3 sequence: CASSQDVAVGELFF. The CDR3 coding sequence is TGTGCCAGCAGCCAAGACGTCGCGGTCGGGGAGCTGTTTTTT.

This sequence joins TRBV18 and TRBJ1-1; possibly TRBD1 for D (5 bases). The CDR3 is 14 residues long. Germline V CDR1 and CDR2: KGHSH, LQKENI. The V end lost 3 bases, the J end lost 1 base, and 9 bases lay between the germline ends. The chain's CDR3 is CASSPTESNTEAFF. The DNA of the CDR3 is TGTGCCAGCTCACCGACAGAATCGAACACTGAAGCTTTCTTT. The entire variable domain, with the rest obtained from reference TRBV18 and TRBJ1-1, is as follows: NAGVMQNPRHLVRRRGQEARLRCSPMKGHSHVYWYRQLPEEGLKFMVYLQKENIIDESGMPKERFSAEFPKEGPSILRIQQVVRGDSAAYFCASSPTESNTEAFFGQGTRLTVV.

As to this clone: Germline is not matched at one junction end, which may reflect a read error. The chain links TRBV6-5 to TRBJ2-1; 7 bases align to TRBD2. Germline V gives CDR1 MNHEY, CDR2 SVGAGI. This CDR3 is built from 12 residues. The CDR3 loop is CASSLSGDRLVF. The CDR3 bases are TGTGCCAGCAGCCTCAGCGGGGATCGCCTCGTCTTC.

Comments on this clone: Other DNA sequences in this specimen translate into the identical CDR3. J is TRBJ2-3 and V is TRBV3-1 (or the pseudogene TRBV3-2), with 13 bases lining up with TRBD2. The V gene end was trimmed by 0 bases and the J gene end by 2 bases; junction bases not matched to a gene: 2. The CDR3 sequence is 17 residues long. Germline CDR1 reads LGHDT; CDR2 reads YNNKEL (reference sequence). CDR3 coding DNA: TGTGCCAGCAGCCAAGAACTAGCGGGGGGGCTCACAGATACGCAGTATTTT. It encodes CASSQELAGGLTDTQYF.

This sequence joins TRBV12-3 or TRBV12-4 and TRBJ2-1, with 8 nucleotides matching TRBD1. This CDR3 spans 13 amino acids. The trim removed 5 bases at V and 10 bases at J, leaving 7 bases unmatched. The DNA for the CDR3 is TGTGCCAGCAGTGCTGCAGGGGGCAGCGAGCAGTTCTTC. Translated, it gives CASSAAGGSEQFF.

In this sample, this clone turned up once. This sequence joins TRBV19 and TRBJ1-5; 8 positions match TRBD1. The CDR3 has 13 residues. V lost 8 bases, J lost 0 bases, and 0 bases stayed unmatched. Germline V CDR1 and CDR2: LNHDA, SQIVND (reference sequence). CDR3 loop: CASGQGSNQPQHF. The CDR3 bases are TGTGCCAGTGGACAGGGTAGCAATCAGCCCCAGCATTTT. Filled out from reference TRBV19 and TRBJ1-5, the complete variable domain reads DGGITQSPKYLFRKEGQNVTLSCEQNLNHDAMYWYRQDPGQGLRLIYYSQIVNDFQKGDIAEGYSVSREKKESFPLTVTSAQKNPTAFYLCASGQGSNQPQHFGDGTRLSIL.

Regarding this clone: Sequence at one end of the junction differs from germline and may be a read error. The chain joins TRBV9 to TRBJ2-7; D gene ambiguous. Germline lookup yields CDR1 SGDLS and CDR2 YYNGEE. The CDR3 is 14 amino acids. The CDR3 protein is CASSVGVSSHEQYF. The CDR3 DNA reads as TGTGCCAGCAGCGTAGGTGTTAGCTCCCACGAGCAGTACTTC. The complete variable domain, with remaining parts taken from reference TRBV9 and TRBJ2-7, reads DSGVTQTPKHLITATGQRVTLRCSPRSGDLSVYWYQQSLDQGLQFLIQYYNGEERAKGNILERFSAQQFPDLHSELNLSSLELGDSALYFCASSVGVSSHEQYFGPGTRLTVT.

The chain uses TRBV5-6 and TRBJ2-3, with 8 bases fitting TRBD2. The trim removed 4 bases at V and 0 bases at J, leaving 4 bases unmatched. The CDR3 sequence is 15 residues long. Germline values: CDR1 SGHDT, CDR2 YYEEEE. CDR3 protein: CASSRLATSTDTQYF. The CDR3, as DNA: TGTGCCAGCAGCAGACTAGCGACTAGCACAGATACGCAGTATTTT.

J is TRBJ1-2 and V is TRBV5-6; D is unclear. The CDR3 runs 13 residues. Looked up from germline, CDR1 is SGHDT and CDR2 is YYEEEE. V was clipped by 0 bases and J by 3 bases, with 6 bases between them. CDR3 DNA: TGTGCCAGCAGCTTGGGCCTAGACTATGGCTACACCTTC. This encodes CASSLGLDYGYTF.

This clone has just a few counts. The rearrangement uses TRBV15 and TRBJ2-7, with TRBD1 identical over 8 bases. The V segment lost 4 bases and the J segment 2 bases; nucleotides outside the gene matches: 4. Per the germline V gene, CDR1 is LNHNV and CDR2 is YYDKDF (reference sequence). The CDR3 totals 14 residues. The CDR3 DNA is TGTGCCACCAGCACCAGGGGGCTACCCTACGAGCAGTACTTC. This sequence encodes CATSTRGLPYEQYF.

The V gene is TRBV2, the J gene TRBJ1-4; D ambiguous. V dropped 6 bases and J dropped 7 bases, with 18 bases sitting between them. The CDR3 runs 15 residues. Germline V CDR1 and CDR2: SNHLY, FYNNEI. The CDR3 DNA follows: TGTGCCAGCAGGGACTTGATAGTAGAAGGTGAAAAACTGTTTTTT. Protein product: CASRDLIVEGEKLFF.

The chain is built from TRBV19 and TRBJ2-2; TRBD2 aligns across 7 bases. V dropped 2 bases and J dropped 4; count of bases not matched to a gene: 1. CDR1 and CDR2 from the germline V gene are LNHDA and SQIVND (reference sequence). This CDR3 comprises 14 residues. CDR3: CASSISGTTGELFF. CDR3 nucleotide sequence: TGTGCCAGTAGTATAAGCGGGACCACCGGGGAGCTGTTTTTT.

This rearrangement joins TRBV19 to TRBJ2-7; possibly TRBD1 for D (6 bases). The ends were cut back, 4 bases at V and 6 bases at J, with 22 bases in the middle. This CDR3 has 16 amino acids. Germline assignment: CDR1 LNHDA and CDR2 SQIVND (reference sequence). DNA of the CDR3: TGTGCCAGTAGTAACTGGGACACCGCGCGGTTCGGCGAGCAGTACTTC. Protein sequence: CASSNWDTARFGEQYF.

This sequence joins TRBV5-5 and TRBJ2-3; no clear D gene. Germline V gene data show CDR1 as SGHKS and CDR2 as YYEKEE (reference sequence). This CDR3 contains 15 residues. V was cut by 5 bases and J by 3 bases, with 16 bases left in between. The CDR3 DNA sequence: TGTGCCAGCAGTTTAATTTTCAGTTCTACAGATACGCAGTATTTT. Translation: CASSLIFSSTDTQYF.

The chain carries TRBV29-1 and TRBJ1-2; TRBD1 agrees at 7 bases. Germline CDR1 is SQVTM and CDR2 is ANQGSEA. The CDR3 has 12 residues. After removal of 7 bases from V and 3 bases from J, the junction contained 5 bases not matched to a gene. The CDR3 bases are TGCAGCGCGATAGACAGGGACTATGGCTACACCTTC. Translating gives CSAIDRDYGYTF.

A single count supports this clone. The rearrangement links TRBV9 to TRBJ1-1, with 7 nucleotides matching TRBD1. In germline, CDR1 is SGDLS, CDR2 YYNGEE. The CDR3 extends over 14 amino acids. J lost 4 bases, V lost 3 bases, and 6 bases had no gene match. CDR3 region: CASSGTGLRTEAFF. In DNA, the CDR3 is TGTGCCAGCAGCGGGACAGGACTGCGCACTGAAGCTTTCTTT.

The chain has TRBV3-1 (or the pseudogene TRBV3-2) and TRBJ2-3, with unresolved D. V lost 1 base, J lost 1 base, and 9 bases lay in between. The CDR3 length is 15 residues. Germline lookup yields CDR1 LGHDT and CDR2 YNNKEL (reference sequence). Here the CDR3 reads CASSQGPGRTDTQYF. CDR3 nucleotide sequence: TGTGCCAGCAGCCAAGGACCGGGTCGCACAGATACGCAGTATTTT.

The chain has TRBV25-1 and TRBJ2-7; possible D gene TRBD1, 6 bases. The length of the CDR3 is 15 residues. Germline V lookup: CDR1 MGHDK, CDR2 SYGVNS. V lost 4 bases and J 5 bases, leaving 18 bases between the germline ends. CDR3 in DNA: TGTGCCAGCAGTGCTACTTACAGGGAAGTAAACGAGCAGTACTTC. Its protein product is CASSATYREVNEQYF.

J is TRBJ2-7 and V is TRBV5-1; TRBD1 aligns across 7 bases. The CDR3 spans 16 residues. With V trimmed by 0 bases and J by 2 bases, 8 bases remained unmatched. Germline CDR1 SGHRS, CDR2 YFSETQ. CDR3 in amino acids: CASSLEVTGIAYEQYF. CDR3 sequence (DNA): TGCGCCAGCAGCTTGGAGGTGACAGGGATTGCCTACGAGCAGTACTTC.

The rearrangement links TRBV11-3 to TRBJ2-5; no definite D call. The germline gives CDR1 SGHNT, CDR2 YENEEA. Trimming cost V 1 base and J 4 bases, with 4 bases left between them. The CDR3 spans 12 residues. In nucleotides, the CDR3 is TGTGCCAGCAGCTTAGGCAGAGAGACCCAGTACTTC. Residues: CASSLGRETQYF.

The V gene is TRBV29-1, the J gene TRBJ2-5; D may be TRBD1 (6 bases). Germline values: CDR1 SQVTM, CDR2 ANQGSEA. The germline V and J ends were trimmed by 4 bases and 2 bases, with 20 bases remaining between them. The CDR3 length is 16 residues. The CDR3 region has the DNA TGCAGCGTTGCCCTGGGTTTGGCAGGGGCGCAAGAGACCCAGTACTTC. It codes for CSVALGLAGAQETQYF.

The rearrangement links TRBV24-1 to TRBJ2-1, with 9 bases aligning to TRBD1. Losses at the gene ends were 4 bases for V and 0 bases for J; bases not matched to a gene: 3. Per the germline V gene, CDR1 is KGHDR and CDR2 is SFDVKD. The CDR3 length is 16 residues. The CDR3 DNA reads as TGTGCCACCAGTGACAAGGACAGGGGCTCCTACAATGAGCAGTTCTTC. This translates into CATSDKDRGSYNEQFF.

The DNA of the CDR3 is TGTGCCAGCAGTTTTCGGCTAGCGGGTACCTACGAGCAGTACTTC. The encoded protein is CASSFRLAGTYEQYF. The rearrangement uses TRBV27 and TRBJ2-7; 8 bases fit TRBD2. Trimming cost V 3 bases and J 2 bases; bases outside gene matches: 6. CDR3 length: 15 residues. Germline CDR1 and CDR2: MNHEY and SMNVEV (reference sequence).